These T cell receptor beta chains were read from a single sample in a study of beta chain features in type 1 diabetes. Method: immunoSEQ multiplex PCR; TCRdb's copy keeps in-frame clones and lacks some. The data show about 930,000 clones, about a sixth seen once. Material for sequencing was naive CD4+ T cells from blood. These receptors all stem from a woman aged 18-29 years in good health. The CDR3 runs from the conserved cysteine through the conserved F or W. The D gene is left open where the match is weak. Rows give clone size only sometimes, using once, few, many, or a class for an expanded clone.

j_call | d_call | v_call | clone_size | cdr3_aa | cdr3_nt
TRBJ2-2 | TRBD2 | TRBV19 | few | CASSPWGVAGSNTGELFF | TGTGCCAGTAGTCCCTGGGGTGTAGCGGGATCGAACACCGGGGAGCTGTTTTTT
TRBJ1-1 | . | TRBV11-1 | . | CASSLGTEAFF | TGTGCCAGCAGCTTAGGCACTGAAGCTTTCTTT
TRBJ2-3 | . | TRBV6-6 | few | CASCLGTTDTQYF | TGTGCCAGCTGTCTGGGGACCACAGATACGCAGTATTTT
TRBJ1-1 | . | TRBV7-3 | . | CASSPTGPNTEAFF | TGTGCCAGCAGCCCTACCGGCCCGAACACTGAAGCTTTCTTT
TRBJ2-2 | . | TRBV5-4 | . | CASSYSPGELFF | TGTGCCAGCAGCTATAGCCCCGGGGAGCTGTTTTTT
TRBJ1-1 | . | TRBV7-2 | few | CASSLDRAAGRAAFF | TGTGCCAGCAGCTTAGATCGGGCAGCGGGACGCGCAGCTTTCTTT
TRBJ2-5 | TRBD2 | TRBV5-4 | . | CASSLGAAGGQETQYF | TGTGCCAGCAGCTTGGGCGCAGCGGGGGGTCAAGAGACCCAGTACTTC
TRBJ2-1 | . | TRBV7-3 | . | CASSTSRGYYNEQFF | TGTGCCAGCAGCACCAGCAGGGGTTACTACAATGAGCAGTTCTTC
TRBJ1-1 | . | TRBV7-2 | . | CASSFIGNTEAFF | TGTGCCAGCAGCTTTATCGGGAACACTGAAGCTTTCTTT
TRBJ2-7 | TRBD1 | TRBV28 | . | CASSPGTDYYEQYF | TGTGCCAGCAGTCCGGGGACAGATTACTACGAGCAGTACTTC
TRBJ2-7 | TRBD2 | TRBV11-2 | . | CASSLWWTSGYNEQYF | TGTGCCAGCAGCTTATGGTGGACTAGCGGTTACAACGAGCAGTACTTC
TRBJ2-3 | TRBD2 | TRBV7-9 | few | CASSTWTSGRTDTQYF | TGTGCCAGCAGCACCTGGACTAGCGGTCGCACAGATACGCAGTATTTT
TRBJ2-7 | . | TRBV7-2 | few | CASSLIGTTGYEQYF | TGTGCCAGCAGCTTAATTGGAACCACCGGCTACGAGCAGTACTTC
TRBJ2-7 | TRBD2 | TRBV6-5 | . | CASSHGLAATYEQYF | TGTGCCAGCAGCCACGGTCTAGCGGCGACCTACGAGCAGTACTTC
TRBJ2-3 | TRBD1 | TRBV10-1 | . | CASSESGQGQYF | TGCGCCAGCAGTGAGTCGGGACAGGGCCAGTATTTT
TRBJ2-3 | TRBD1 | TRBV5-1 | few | CASSSIPGQGTDTQYF | TGCGCCAGCAGCTCCATCCCGGGACAGGGCACAGATACGCAGTATTTT
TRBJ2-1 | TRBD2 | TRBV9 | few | CASSVGTSEHNEQFF | TGTGCCAGCAGCGTAGGGACTAGCGAACACAATGAGCAGTTCTTC
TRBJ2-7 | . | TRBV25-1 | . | CASSENRDEQYF | TGTGCCAGCAGTGAAAACAGGGACGAGCAGTACTTC
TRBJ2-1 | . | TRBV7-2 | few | CASSLPRYNEQFF | TGTGCCAGCAGCTTACCAAGATACAATGAGCAGTTCTTC
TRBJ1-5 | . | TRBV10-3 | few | CAISDSLGNQPQHF | TGTGCCATCAGTGACAGTTTGGGCAATCAGCCCCAGCATTTT
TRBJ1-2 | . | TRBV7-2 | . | CASSSLRGAGQGYTF | TGTGCCAGCAGCTCGCTAAGAGGCGCGGGTCAGGGCTACACCTTC
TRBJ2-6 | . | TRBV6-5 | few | CASSYSGDGGANVLTF | TGTGCCAGCAGTTACTCAGGGGATGGTGGGGCCAACGTCCTGACTTTC
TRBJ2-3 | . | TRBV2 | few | CASSPPGGTWGIDTQYF | TGTGCCAGCAGTCCCCCTGGGGGGACCTGGGGGATAGATACGCAGTATTTT
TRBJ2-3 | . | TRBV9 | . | CASSVDSWDTQYF | TGTGCCAGCAGCGTAGATAGCTGGGATACGCAGTATTTT
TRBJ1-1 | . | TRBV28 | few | CASSFGWATTGAFF | TGTGCCAGCAGTTTCGGATGGGCGACCACGGGAGCTTTCTTT
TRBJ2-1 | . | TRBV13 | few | CASSFRGLTLGDPGASYNEQFF | TGTGCCAGCAGCTTTAGGGGGCTCACGTTGGGTGACCCGGGAGCCTCCTACAATGAGCAGTTCTTC
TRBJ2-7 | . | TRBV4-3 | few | CASSQEYLNSYEQYF | TGCGCCAGCAGCCAAGAGTATCTAAACAGCTACGAGCAGTACTTC
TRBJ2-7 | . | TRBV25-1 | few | CASSDRTRGSYEQYF | TGTGCCAGCAGTGATCGGACCAGAGGCTCCTACGAGCAGTACTTC
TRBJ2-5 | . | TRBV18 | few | CASSPRIGTQETQYF | TGTGCCAGCTCACCCCGTATCGGGACGCAAGAGACCCAGTACTTC
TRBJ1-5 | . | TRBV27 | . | CASRNQCQHF | TGTGCCAGCAGAAATCAGTGCCAGCATTTT
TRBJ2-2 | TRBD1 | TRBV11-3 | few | CASSFGTGAGELFF | TGTGCCAGCAGCTTCGGGACAGGGGCCGGGGAGCTGTTTTTT
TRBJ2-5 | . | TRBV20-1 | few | CSARETQYF | TGCAGTGCTAGAGAGACCCAGTACTTC
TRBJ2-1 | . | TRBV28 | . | CASSPTLRGGLYNEQFF | TGTGCCAGCAGTCCAACCCTTAGGGGGGGGCTCTACAATGAGCAGTTCTTC
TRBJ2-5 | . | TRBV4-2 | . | CASSQVLSRETQYF | TGTGCCAGCAGCCAAGTGTTGAGCCGAGAGACCCAGTACTTC
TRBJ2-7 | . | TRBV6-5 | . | CASSYVGAYEQYF | TGTGCCAGCAGTTACGTAGGCGCCTACGAGCAGTACTTC
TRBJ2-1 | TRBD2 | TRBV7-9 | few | CASSVPSGTGNEQFF | TGTGCCAGCAGCGTGCCTAGCGGGACGGGTAATGAGCAGTTCTTC
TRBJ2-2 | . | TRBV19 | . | CASSISPDSAGELFF | TGTGCCAGTAGTATAAGTCCCGACAGCGCCGGGGAGCTGTTTTTT
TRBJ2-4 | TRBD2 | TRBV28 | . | CASSLTEREHKNIQYF | TGTGCCAGCAGTTTAACTGAGCGGGAGCATAAAAACATTCAGTACTTC
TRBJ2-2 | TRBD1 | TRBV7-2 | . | CASRAGGLSTGELFF | TGTGCCAGCAGGGCAGGGGGCTTAAGCACCGGGGAGCTGTTTTTT
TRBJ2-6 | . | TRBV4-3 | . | CASSQQTFRGSGANVLTF | TGCGCCAGCAGCCAACAAACTTTCCGAGGCTCTGGGGCCAACGTCCTGACTTTC
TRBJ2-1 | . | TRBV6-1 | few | CASSPAGGAGREQFF | TGTGCCAGCAGTCCTGCGGGCGGAGCAGGGCGTGAGCAGTTCTTC
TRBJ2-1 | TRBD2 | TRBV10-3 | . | CAIRTSGKNEQFF | TGTGCCATCCGGACTAGCGGGAAAAATGAGCAGTTCTTC
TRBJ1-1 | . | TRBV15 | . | CATSRDVGHQNTEAFF | TGTGCCACCAGCAGAGACGTGGGACACCAGAACACTGAAGCTTTCTTT
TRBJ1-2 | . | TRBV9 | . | CASSLGLGVDGYTF | TGTGCCAGCAGCCTCGGGCTGGGGGTCGATGGCTACACCTTC
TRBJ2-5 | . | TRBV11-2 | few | CASSPTPFETQYF | TGTGCCAGCAGCCCGACCCCATTCGAGACCCAGTACTTC
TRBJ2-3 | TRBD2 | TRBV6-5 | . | CASRTGLAGVDTQYF | TGTGCCAGCAGGACAGGACTAGCGGGAGTAGATACGCAGTATTTT
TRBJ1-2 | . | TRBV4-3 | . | CASSQVSLGPVPNYGYTF | TGCGCCAGCAGCCAAGTTAGTCTAGGCCCCGTCCCTAACTATGGCTACACCTTC